This T cell receptor beta chain is from a study of CD8 T cells in Susac syndrome. Study as a whole: Within the sequenced group of Susac syndrome patients, 5 or 6 showed active disease and about eight were in remission.

Reverse transcription of roughly 0.45 to 1 ug RNA was carried out with random hexamers. TCRdb re-called the immunoSEQ multiplex PCR reads with MiXCR, one entry per CDR3 protein. This sample has about 180,000 distinct CDR3 sequences; 85% to 95% occur once, and the top ten carry roughly 0.11%. TCR beta sequencing covered blood CD8+ and CD4+ T cells. TEMRA cells were FACS-enriched, while CD8+ and CD4+ T cells were negatively isolated. In germline, CDR1 is MNHEY, CDR2 SMNVEV (reference sequence). The germline V and J ends were trimmed by 5 bases and 11 bases, with 13 bases remaining between them. The CDR3 covers 12 residues.

The TCR sequence derives from a human donor with Susac syndrome. The chain uses TRBV27 and TRBJ1-5; D gene uncertain. The specimen was CD4+ T cells from PBMCs. The CDR3 region is CASSPPGRAQHF. In nucleotides, the CDR3 is TGTGCCAGCAGTCCCCCGGGGAGGGCCCAGCATTTT.